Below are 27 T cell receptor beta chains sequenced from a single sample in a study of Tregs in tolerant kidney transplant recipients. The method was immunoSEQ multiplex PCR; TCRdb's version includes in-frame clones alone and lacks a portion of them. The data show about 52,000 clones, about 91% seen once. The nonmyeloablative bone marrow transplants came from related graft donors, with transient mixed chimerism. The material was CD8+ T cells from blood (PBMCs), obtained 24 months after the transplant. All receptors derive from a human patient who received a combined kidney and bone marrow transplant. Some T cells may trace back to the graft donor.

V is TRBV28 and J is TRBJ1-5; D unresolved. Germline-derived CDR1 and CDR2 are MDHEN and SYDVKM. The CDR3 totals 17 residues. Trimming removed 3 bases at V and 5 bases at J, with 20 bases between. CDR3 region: CASSLQYGVRVHQPQHF. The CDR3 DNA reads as TGTGCCAGCAGTTTGCAGTACGGGGTGAGGGTCCATCAGCCCCAGCATTTT.

Here the CDR3 reads CASTPLGEYGYTF. For the CDR3, the DNA is TGTGCCAGTACCCCCCTCGGGGAGTATGGCTACACCTTC. V is TRBV19 and J is TRBJ1-2; D not resolved. V lost 7 bases, J lost 5 bases, and 14 bases lay in between. The CDR3 is 13 amino acids. Per germline, CDR1 LNHDA and CDR2 SQIVND (reference sequence).

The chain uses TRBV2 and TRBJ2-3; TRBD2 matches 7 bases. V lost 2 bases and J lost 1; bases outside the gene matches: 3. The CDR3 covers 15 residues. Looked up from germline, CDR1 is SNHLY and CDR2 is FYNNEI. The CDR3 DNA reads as TGTGCCAGCAGTGAAACGGGGGGAGGCACAGATACGCAGTATTTT. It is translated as CASSETGGGTDTQYF.

As DNA, the CDR3 is TGTGCCAGCAGTTCCGGGACAGGGGGCCATCAGCCCCAGCATTTT. This codes for CASSSGTGGHQPQHF. V gene TRBV28 combines with J gene TRBJ1-5; 12 bases agree with TRBD1. Germline trimming cut 4 bases from V and 5 bases from J; bases unmatched to any gene: 3. From germline, CDR1 is MDHEN and CDR2 SYDVKM. This CDR3 comprises 15 residues.

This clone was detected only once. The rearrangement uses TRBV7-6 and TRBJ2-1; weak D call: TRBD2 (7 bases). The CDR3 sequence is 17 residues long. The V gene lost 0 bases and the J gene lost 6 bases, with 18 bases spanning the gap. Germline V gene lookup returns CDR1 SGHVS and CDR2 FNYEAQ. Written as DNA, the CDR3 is TGTGCCAGCAGCTTAGCAGCGGAGGGGGGGCCGGGCAATGAGCAGTTCTTC. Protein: CASSLAAEGGPGNEQFF.

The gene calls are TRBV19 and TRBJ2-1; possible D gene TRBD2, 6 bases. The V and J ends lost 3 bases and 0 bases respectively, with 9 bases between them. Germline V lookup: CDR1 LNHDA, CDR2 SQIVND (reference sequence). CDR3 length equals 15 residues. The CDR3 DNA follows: TGTGCCAGTAGTATCGGACTATCCTCCTACAATGAGCAGTTCTTC. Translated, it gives CASSIGLSSYNEQFF.

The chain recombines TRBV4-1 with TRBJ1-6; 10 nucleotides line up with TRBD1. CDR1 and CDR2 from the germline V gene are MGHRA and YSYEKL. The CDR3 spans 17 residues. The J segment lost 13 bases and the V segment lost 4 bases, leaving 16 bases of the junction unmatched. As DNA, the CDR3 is TGCGCCAGCAGCCTGACAGGGGGCGAGCTGTTACTCACCCCCCTCCACTTT. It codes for CASSLTGGELLLTPLHF.

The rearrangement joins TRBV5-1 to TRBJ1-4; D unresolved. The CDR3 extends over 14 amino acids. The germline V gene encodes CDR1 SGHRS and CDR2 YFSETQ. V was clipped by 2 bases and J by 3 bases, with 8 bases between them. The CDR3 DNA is TGCGCCAGCAGCTTAATGTCCGCTAATGAAAAACTGTTTTTT. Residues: CASSLMSANEKLFF. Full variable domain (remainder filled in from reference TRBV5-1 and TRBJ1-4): KAGVTQTPRYLIKTRGQQVTLSCSPISGHRSVSWYQQTPGQGLQFLFEYFSETQRNKGNFPGRFSGRQFSNSRSEMNVSTLELGDSALYLCASSLMSANEKLFFGSGTQLSVL.

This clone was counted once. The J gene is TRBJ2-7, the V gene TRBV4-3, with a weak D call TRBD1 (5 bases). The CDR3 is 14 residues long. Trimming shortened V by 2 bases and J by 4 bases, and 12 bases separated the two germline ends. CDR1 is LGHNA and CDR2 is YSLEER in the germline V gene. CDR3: CASSQRAGRYEQYF. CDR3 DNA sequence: TGCGCCAGCAGCCAACGGGCAGGGCGTTACGAGCAGTACTTC.

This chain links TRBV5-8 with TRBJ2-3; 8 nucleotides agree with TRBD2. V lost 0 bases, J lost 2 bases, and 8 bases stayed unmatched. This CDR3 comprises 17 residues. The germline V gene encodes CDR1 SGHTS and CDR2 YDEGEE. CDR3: CASSLVTSEFYTDTQYF. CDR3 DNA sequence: TGTGCCAGCAGCTTGGTGACTAGCGAGTTCTACACAGATACGCAGTATTTT.

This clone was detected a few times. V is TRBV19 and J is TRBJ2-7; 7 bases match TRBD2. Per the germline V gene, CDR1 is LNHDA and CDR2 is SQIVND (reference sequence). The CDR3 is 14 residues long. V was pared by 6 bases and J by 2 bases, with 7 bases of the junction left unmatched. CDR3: CASSPGGGAYEQYF. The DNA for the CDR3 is TGTGCCAGTAGCCCCGGTGGGGGGGCCTACGAGCAGTACTTC.

The CDR3 nucleotides are TGTGCCAGCAGCGCGCCTAGCGGGGAGGTCAATGAGCAGTTCTTC. The encoded protein is CASSAPSGEVNEQFF. This chain joins TRBV9 and TRBJ2-1, with 9 bases identical to TRBD2. Germline CDR1 reads SGDLS; CDR2 reads YYNGEE. The CDR3 contains 15 residues. V shed 3 bases, J shed 6 bases, and the junction held 7 bases outside the gene matches.

CDR3 in amino acids: CASSFLSTDTQYF. For the CDR3, the DNA is TGTGCCAGCAGCTTCTTAAGCACAGATACGCAGTATTTT. The genes are TRBV7-2 and TRBJ2-3, with D uncertain. Germline V lookup: CDR1 SGHTA, CDR2 FQGNSA. This CDR3 region has 13 residues. V was clipped by 3 bases and J by 0 bases, with 4 bases between them.

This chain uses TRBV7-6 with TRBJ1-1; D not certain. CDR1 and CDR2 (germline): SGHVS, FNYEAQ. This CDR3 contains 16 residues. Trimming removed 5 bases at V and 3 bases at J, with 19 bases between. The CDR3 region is CASSPRASGGYTEAFF. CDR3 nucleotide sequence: TGTGCCAGCAGCCCTCGGGCGTCTGGAGGCTACACTGAAGCTTTCTTT. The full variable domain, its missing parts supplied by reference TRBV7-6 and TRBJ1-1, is GAGVSQSPRYKVTKRGQDVALRCDPISGHVSLYWYRQALGQGPEFLTYFNYEAQQDKSGLPNDRFSAERPEGSISTLTIQRTEQRDSAMYRCASSPRASGGYTEAFFGQGTRLTVV.

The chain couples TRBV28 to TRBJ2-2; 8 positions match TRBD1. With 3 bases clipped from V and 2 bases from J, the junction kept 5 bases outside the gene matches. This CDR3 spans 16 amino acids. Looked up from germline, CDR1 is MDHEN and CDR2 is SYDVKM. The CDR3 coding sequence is TGTGCCAGCAGTTTGCTGGACAGGGATAACACCGGGGAGCTGTTTTTT. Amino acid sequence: CASSLLDRDNTGELFF. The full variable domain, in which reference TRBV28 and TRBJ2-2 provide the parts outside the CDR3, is DVKVTQSSRYLVKRTGEKVFLECVQDMDHENMFWYRQDPGLGLRLIYFSYDVKMKEKGDIPEGYSVSREKKERFSLILESASTNQTSMYLCASSLLDRDNTGELFFGEGSRLTVL.

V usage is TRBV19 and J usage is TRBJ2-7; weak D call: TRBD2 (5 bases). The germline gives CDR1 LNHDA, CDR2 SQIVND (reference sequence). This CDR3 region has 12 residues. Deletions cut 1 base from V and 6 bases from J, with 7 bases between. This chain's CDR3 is CASSIGGREQYF. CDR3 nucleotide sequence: TGTGCCAGTAGTATAGGCGGGCGCGAGCAGTACTTC.

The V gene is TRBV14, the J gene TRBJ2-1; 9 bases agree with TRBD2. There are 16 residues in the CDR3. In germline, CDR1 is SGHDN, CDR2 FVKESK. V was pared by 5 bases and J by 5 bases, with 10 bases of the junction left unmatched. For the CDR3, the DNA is TGTGCCAGCAGCGAACAGACTAGCGGTTACAACAATGAGCAGTTCTTC. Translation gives CASSEQTSGYNNEQFF.

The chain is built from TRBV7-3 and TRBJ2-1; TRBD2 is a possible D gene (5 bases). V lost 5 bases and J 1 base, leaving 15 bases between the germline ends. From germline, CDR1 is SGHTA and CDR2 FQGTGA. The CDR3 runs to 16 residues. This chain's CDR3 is CASSLAGGPSYNEQFF. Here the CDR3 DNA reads TGTGCCAGCAGCCTGGCGGGCGGGCCTTCCTACAATGAGCAGTTCTTC.

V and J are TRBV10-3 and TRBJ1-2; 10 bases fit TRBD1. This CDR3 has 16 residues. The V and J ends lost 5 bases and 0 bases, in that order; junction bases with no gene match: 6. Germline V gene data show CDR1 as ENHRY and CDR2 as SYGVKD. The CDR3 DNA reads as TGTGCCATCAGTCAGAGGACAGGGGGGACTAACTATGGCTACACCTTC. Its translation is CAISQRTGGTNYGYTF.

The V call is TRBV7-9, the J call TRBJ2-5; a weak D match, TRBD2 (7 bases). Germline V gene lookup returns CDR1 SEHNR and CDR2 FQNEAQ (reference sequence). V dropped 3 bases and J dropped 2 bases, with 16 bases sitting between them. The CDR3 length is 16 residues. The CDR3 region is CASSFSGRGPQETQYF. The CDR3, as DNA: TGTGCCAGCAGCTTTTCTGGGCGGGGGCCACAAGAGACCCAGTACTTC.

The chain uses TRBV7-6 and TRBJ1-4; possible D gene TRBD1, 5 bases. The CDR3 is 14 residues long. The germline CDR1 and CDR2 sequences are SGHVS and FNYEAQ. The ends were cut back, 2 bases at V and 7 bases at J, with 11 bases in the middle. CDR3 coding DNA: TGTGCCAGCAGCTTATTATCAAGGGGTGAAAAACTGTTTTTT. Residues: CASSLLSRGEKLFF.

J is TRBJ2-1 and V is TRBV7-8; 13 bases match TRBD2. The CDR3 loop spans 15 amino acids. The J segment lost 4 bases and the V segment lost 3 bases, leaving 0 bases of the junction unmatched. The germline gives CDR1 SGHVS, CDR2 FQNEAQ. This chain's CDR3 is CASSLGLAGYNEQFF. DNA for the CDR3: TGTGCCAGCAGCTTGGGACTAGCGGGGTACAATGAGCAGTTCTTC.

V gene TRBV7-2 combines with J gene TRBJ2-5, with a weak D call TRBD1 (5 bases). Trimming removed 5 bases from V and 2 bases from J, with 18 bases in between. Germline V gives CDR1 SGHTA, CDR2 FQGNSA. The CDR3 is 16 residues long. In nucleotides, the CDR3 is TGTGCCAGCAGCCGCATAGGACACCTTCTACAAGAGACCCAGTACTTC. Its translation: CASSRIGHLLQETQYF. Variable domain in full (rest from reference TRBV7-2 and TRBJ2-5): GAGVSQSPSNKVTEKGKDVELRCDPISGHTALYWYRQSLGQGLEFLIYFQGNSAPDKSGLPSDRFSAERTGGSVSTLTIQRTQQEDSAVYLCASSRIGHLLQETQYFGPGTRLLVL.

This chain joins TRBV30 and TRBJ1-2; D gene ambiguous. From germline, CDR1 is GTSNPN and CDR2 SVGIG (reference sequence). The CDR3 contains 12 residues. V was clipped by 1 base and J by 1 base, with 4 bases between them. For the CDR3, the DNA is TGTGCCTGGAGTGACGGTAACTATGGCTACACCTTC. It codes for CAWSDGNYGYTF.

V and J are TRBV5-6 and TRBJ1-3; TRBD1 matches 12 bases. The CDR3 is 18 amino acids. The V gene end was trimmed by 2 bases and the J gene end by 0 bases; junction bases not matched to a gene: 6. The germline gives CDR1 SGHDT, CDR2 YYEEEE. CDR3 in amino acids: CASSFGTGGPSSGNTIYF. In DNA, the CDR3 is TGTGCCAGCAGCTTTGGGACAGGGGGCCCGAGCTCTGGAAACACCATATATTTT.

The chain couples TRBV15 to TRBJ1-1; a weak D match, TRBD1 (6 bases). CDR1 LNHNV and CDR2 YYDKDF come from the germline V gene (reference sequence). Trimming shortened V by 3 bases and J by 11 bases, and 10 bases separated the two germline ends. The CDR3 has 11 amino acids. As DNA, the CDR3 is TGTGCCACCAGCAGGGGGGCCATGGCTTTCTTT. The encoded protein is CATSRGAMAFF.

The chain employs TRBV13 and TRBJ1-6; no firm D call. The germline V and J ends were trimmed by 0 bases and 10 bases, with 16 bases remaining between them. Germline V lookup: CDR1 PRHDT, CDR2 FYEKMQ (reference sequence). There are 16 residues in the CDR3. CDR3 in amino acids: CASSLGAYLGYSPLHF. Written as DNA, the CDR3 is TGTGCCAGCAGCTTAGGCGCTTACCTGGGCTACTCACCCCTCCACTTT.